Each of the 5 T cell receptor beta chains below was sequenced from the same sample in a study of CD8 T cells in Susac syndrome. The authors reverse transcribed about 0.5 to 1 ug RNA with random hexamers. TCRdb called the immunoSEQ multiplex PCR reads again in MiXCR, with one record for every CDR3 protein. The sample lists about 300,000 distinct CDR3 sequences; 85% were seen once. Sequencing was performed on CD8+ T cells from PBMCs. The source of these receptors is a human donor with multiple sclerosis.

The chain carries TRBV27 and TRBJ2-5; D is unresolved. This CDR3 spans 15 amino acids. The germline V gene encodes CDR1 MNHEY and CDR2 SMNVEV (reference sequence). V was pared by 3 bases and J by 7 bases, with 18 bases between. CDR3 protein: CASSFGQLTPGTQYF. In nucleotides, the CDR3 is TGTGCCAGCAGTTTTGGGCAGCTGACCCCGGGGACCCAGTACTTC.

The J gene is TRBJ2-7, the V gene TRBV6-5; D unresolved. Germline loops: CDR1 MNHEY, CDR2 SVGAGI. V was shortened by 6 bases and J by 2 bases, with 14 bases between the two germline ends. The CDR3 consists of 14 residues. The CDR3 protein is CASSLGFGAYEQYF. CDR3 sequence (DNA): TGTGCCAGCAGCCTGGGGTTTGGGGCCTACGAGCAGTACTTC.

V gene TRBV7-8 combines with J gene TRBJ2-3, with 10 bases that match TRBD2. The CDR3 is made up of 14 amino acids. V gave up 4 bases and J gave up 4 bases; unmatched junction bases: 2. The germline CDR1 and CDR2 sequences are SGHVS and FQNEAQ. The CDR3 coding sequence is TGTGCCAGCAGCTCCGGGACTAGCGCAGATACGCAGTATTTT. This gives the protein CASSSGTSADTQYF.

The chain links TRBV30 to TRBJ1-1; possibly TRBD1 for D (5 bases). This CDR3 region has 13 residues. Trimming removed 4 bases at V and 5 bases at J, with 14 bases between. CDR1 and CDR2 from the germline V gene are GTSNPN and SVGIG (reference sequence). CDR3 DNA sequence: TGTGCCTGGACCGACGTGGGGGGGACTGAAGCTTTCTTT. Protein: CAWTDVGGTEAFF.

The chain uses TRBV11-2 and TRBJ2-1, with D perhaps matching TRBD2 (6 bases). The V gene lost 4 bases and the J gene lost 8 bases, with 15 bases spanning the gap. CDR1 SGHAT and CDR2 FQNNGV come from the germline V gene. There are 14 residues in the CDR3. The CDR3 nucleotides are TGTGCCAGCAGCTCGAGCCCGCGGGGCTATGAGCAGTTCTTC. Translation: CASSSSPRGYEQFF.